This is a list of T cell receptor beta chains from one sample in a study of T cells in Graves' hyperthyroidism and ophthalmopathy. TCRdb recomputed calls from the multiplex PCR reads with MiXCR, one row per CDR3 protein. The sample has 160,000 or so distinct CDR3 sequences, about a tenth seen once. Specimen: blood. Receptor source: a woman between 18 and 29 years old with Graves' hyperthyroidism that later progressed to Graves' ophthalmopathy. The CDR3 runs from the conserved cysteine through the conserved F or W. The D gene is left open where the match is weak. Where a row states a size, it is once, few, many or the class of an expanded clone; other rows omit it.

clone size	J gene	V gene	D gene	CDR3 protein	CDR3 DNA
.	TRBJ2-3	TRBV6-1	TRBD2	CASSELVGRGTDTQYF	TGTGCCAGCAGTGAATTAGTCGGGAGGGGCACAGATACGCAGTATTTT
many	TRBJ2-2	TRBV11-2	.	CASSLDFPAVPDTGELFF	TGTGCCAGCAGCTTAGATTTCCCAGCGGTTCCCGACACCGGGGAGCTGTTTTTT
many	TRBJ1-2	TRBV6-1	.	CATRATANYGYTF	TGTGCCACCCGGGCCACAGCTAACTATGGCTACACCTTC
many	TRBJ2-6	TRBV2	.	CASSADQGTLRSGANVLTF	TGTGCCAGCAGCGCGGACCAGGGGACCCTTCGCTCTGGGGCCAACGTCCTGACTTTC
.	TRBJ1-1	TRBV2	TRBD1	CASSTWTGVTNTEAFF	TGTGCCAGCAGTACTTGGACAGGGGTTACGAACACTGAAGCTTTCTTT
.	TRBJ2-1	TRBV27	TRBD1	CASRTGGASYNEQFF	TGTGCCAGCAGGACAGGGGGCGCCTCCTACAATGAGCAGTTCTTC
many	TRBJ2-3	TRBV5-8	.	CASSLEGVADTQYF	TGTGCCAGCAGCTTGGAGGGGGTTGCAGATACGCAGTATTTT
.	TRBJ1-2	TRBV4-2	.	CASSQGGRYGYTF	TGTGCCAGCAGCCAAGGAGGGCGCTATGGCTACACCTTC
many	TRBJ1-1	TRBV30	.	CAWSVGGPNTEAFF	TGTGCCTGGAGTGTCGGGGGACCGAACACTGAAGCTTTCTTT
many	TRBJ2-1	TRBV11-1	TRBD2	CASSLMRESPNEQFF	TGTGCCAGCAGCTTAATGCGGGAGTCCCCCAATGAGCAGTTCTTC
few	TRBJ2-1	TRBV9	TRBD2	CASSPRLASTNEQFF	TGTGCCAGCAGCCCCAGACTAGCTTCTACAAATGAGCAGTTCTTC
many	TRBJ2-1	TRBV28	TRBD2	CASSLRTSGGRTRNNEQFF	TGTGCCAGCAGTTTACGGACTAGCGGGGGGCGTACTAGAAACAATGAGCAGTTCTTC
many	TRBJ2-7	TRBV7-9	.	CASSPPGVPYEQYF	TGTGCCAGCAGCCCCCCCGGGGTCCCCTACGAGCAGTACTTC
.	TRBJ1-2	TRBV19	TRBD1	CASSMGTGGLYGYTF	TGTGCCAGTAGTATGGGGACAGGGGGCCTCTATGGCTACACCTTC
many	TRBJ1-5	TRBV7-8	.	CASSLGIWTVSNQPQHF	TGTGCCAGCAGCTTAGGGATCTGGACAGTTAGCAATCAGCCCCAGCATTTT
many	TRBJ2-5	TRBV3-1	.	CASSRRAGNLETQYF	TGTGCCAGCAGCCGCAGAGCCGGGAATCTAGAGACCCAGTACTTC
.	TRBJ2-1	TRBV20-1	.	CSAKGHPGRDEQFF	TGCAGTGCTAAGGGACACCCAGGACGGGATGAGCAGTTCTTC
many	TRBJ1-1	TRBV6-1	.	CASRDTLNTEAFF	TGTGCCAGCAGGGACACCTTGAACACTGAAGCTTTCTTT
few	TRBJ2-1	TRBV30	TRBD2	CAWSPTRLAGNGNEQFF	TGTGCCTGGAGTCCCACCCGACTAGCGGGAAACGGCAATGAGCAGTTCTTC
many	TRBJ2-1	TRBV9	.	CASSVGDNEQFF	TGTGCCAGCAGCGTAGGAGACAATGAGCAGTTCTTC
many	TRBJ2-2	TRBV6-5	.	CASSYSAGGELFF	TGTGCCAGCAGTTACTCAGCAGGCGGGGAGCTGTTTTTT
.	TRBJ2-1	TRBV20-1	TRBD1	CSARGRDRNEQFF	TGCAGTGCTAGAGGAAGGGACAGGAATGAGCAGTTCTTC
.	TRBJ2-6	TRBV12-3/TRBV12-4	TRBD1	CASSPGTGSSGTNVLTF	TGTGCCAGCAGTCCAGGGACAGGGAGCTCTGGGACCAACGTCCTGACTTTC
.	TRBJ2-5	TRBV12-3/TRBV12-4	TRBD2	CASRQRGGIGETQYF	TGTGCCAGCAGACAGCGGGGGGGTATCGGGGAGACCCAGTACTTC
few	TRBJ2-1	TRBV20-1	.	CSAKTGTNEQFF	TGCAGTGCCAAAACAGGTACCAATGAGCAGTTCTTC
.	TRBJ1-2	TRBV9	TRBD1	CASSVAKDLGDSTYGYTF	TGTGCCAGCAGCGTAGCAAAGGATTTGGGGGACAGCACTTATGGCTACACCTTC
many	TRBJ2-7	TRBV11-2	TRBD1	CASSLLRGNSYEQYF	TGTGCCAGCAGCTTACTCAGGGGGAACTCCTACGAGCAGTACTTC
few	TRBJ2-7	TRBV18	.	CASSPRNGEQYF	TGTGCCAGCTCACCACGTAATGGGGAGCAGTACTTC
many	TRBJ1-2	TRBV30	.	CAWSDGTVDYTF	TGTGCCTGGAGTGACGGAACAGTGGACTACACCTTC